This TCR beta chain was captured in a study of neurological immune-mediated disorders. Template-switch 5'RACE cDNA synthesis added a 10-nucleotide unique molecular identifier. TCRdb reprocessed the 5' RACE reads via MiXCR and lists one record per CDR3 protein. This table has some 38,000 distinct CDR3 sequences, 13% to 15% appearing once. Unsorted libraries were generated from 2 million PBMCs held at -80 degrees C. This receptor was obtained from a woman in her 50s with HTLV-1-associated myelopathy (HAM/TSP). The sequenced sample was PBMCs.

CDR3 bases: TGTGCCAGCAGACCGACAGGGAAAAATGAGCCCCAGCATTTT. Translated: CASRPTGKNEPQHF. The chain employs TRBV12-3 or TRBV12-4 and TRBJ1-5; 7 nucleotides line up with TRBD1. J lost 8 bases, V lost 6 bases, and 10 bases had no gene match. This CDR3 is built from 14 residues.